The 15 T cell receptor beta chains in this list originate from one sample, sequenced in a study of T cell responses to AZD1222 COVID-19 vaccine. Sequencing used immunoSEQ multiplex PCR; TCRdb keeps in-frame clones, though not all of them. The sample includes about 97,000 clones, roughly 91% of them seen just once. Material: peripheral blood, obtained on day 0 of AZD1222 vaccination. The receptors shown here come from an adult in good health.

The genes are TRBV5-5 and TRBJ2-7; D is unresolved. Trimming pared 0 bases from V and 0 bases from J, leaving 10 bases between. This CDR3 region has 15 residues. CDR1 is SGHKS and CDR2 is YYEKEE in the germline V gene (reference sequence). The CDR3 loop is CASSLADQSSYEQYF. CDR3 sequence (DNA): TGTGCCAGCAGCTTGGCCGACCAGAGCTCCTACGAGCAGTACTTC.

V is TRBV19 and J is TRBJ1-4, with no clear D. There are 15 residues in the CDR3. The ends were cut back, 4 bases at V and 6 bases at J, with 15 bases in the middle. From germline, CDR1 is LNHDA and CDR2 SQIVND (reference sequence). The CDR3, as DNA: TGTGCCAGTAGTAGAGGACGGGGAGAGGATGAAAAACTGTTTTTT. This encodes CASSRGRGEDEKLFF. The variable domain in full, completed from reference TRBV19 and TRBJ1-4, reads DGGITQSPKYLFRKEGQNVTLSCEQNLNHDAMYWYRQDPGQGLRLIYYSQIVNDFQKGDIAEGYSVSREKKESFPLTVTSAQKNPTAFYLCASSRGRGEDEKLFFGSGTQLSVL.

The CDR3 is CASNPRGTNQPQHF. CDR3 DNA sequence: TGTGCCAGCAACCCACGGGGAACCAATCAGCCCCAGCATTTT. The genes are TRBV6-2 or TRBV6-3 and TRBJ1-5; D remains unclear. Germline V gene data show CDR1 as MNHEY and CDR2 as SVGEGT. The CDR3 consists of 14 residues. V was trimmed by 7 bases and J by 3 bases, leaving 13 bases between them.

This chain connects TRBV9 to TRBJ2-3; D is unclear. The CDR3 is 13 residues long. Trimming removed 5 bases at V and 4 bases at J, with 11 bases between. CDR1 SGDLS and CDR2 YYNGEE come from the germline V gene. CDR3 bases: TGTGCCAGCAGTGGGCCCCTGTCAGATACGCAGTATTTT. Translated: CASSGPLSDTQYF.

This chain joins TRBV7-9 and TRBJ1-1; no definite D call. Germline assignment: CDR1 SEHNR and CDR2 FQNEAQ (reference sequence). The germline V and J ends were trimmed by 1 base and 7 bases, with 13 bases remaining between them. The CDR3 spans 14 residues. The CDR3 DNA is TGTGCCAGCAGCTTAGGGATCCAGGACGGTGAAGCTTTCTTT. It translates to CASSLGIQDGEAFF. Together with reference TRBV7-9 and TRBJ1-1, the CDR3 gives the full variable domain: DTGVSQNPRHKITKRGQNVTFRCDPISEHNRLYWYRQTLGQGPEFLTYFQNEAQLEKSRLLSDRFSAERPKGSFSTLEIQRTEQGDSAMYLCASSLGIQDGEAFFGQGTRLTVV.

V and J are TRBV5-6 and TRBJ1-2; tentatively, D is TRBD1 (5 bases). This CDR3 region has 14 residues. With 4 bases removed from V and 7 bases from J, the gap between germline ends came to 17 bases. Per germline, CDR1 SGHDT and CDR2 YYEEEE. The CDR3 DNA follows: TGTGCCAGCAGCCCACCGCAGGGTTTTGTTGGCTACACCTTC. Residues: CASSPPQGFVGYTF.

V gene TRBV28 combines with J gene TRBJ1-1; a possible D gene is TRBD1 (5 bases). V was cut by 8 bases and J by 4 bases, with 26 bases left in between. CDR1 and CDR2 from the germline V gene are MDHEN and SYDVKM. The CDR3 loop spans 17 amino acids. The CDR3 here is CASCSYRSGLGATEAFF. The CDR3 DNA reads TGTGCCAGCTGTTCTTACCGGTCAGGTTTAGGGGCCACTGAAGCTTTCTTT.

The chain joins TRBV5-1 to TRBJ1-1, with 7 bases fitting TRBD1. The germline V gene has CDR1 SGHRS and CDR2 YFSETQ. Trimming took 5 bases from V and 6 from J; bases not matched to a gene: 7. The CDR3 extends over 13 amino acids. This chain's CDR3 is CASRIQQGAEAFF. The CDR3, as DNA: TGCGCCAGCAGGATTCAGCAGGGGGCTGAAGCTTTCTTT. Based on the CDR3 plus reference TRBV5-1 and TRBJ1-1, the full variable domain is KAGVTQTPRYLIKTRGQQVTLSCSPISGHRSVSWYQQTPGQGLQFLFEYFSETQRNKGNFPGRFSGRQFSNSRSEMNVSTLELGDSALYLCASRIQQGAEAFFGQGTRLTVV.

This chain links TRBV27 with TRBJ2-2; D gene ambiguous. Trimming removed 5 bases at V and 0 bases at J, with 7 bases between. Per germline, CDR1 MNHEY and CDR2 SMNVEV (reference sequence). This CDR3 has 14 residues. The CDR3 protein is CASSPRTNTGELFF. Here the CDR3 DNA reads TGTGCCAGCAGTCCGCGAACGAACACCGGGGAGCTGTTTTTT.

The gene calls are TRBV2 and TRBJ2-3, with no clear D. V shed 8 bases and J shed 6 bases, with 12 bases lying between them. CDR1 SNHLY and CDR2 FYNNEI come from the germline V gene. This CDR3 has 12 residues. CDR3 sequence reads: CASEAQMDTQYF. The DNA for the CDR3 is TGTGCCAGCGAGGCCCAGATGGATACGCAGTATTTT.

The chain carries TRBV19 and TRBJ1-1, with D possibly TRBD1 on 6 matching bases. The germline CDR1 and CDR2 sequences are LNHDA and SQIVND (reference sequence). V dropped 7 bases and J dropped 1 base, with 13 bases sitting between them. The CDR3 runs 14 residues. The CDR3 reads CASNINRANTEAFF. CDR3 DNA: TGTGCCAGTAATATTAACAGGGCGAACACTGAAGCTTTCTTT.

This chain connects TRBV29-1 to TRBJ2-3, with 11 nucleotides matching TRBD2. Germline-derived CDR1 and CDR2 are SQVTM and ANQGSEA. The CDR3 runs 15 residues. V trimming: 7 bases; J trimming: 4 bases; junction bases outside the gene matches: 10. The CDR3 DNA reads as TGCAGCGAAATTATAGCGGGAGGGGGGGCAGATACGCAGTATTTT. Residues: CSEIIAGGGADTQYF.

The J gene is TRBJ2-3, the V gene TRBV19; D is possibly TRBD2 (6 bases). From germline, CDR1 is LNHDA and CDR2 SQIVND (reference sequence). This CDR3 is built from 15 residues. V gave up 10 bases and J gave up 2 bases, with 19 bases separating them. The CDR3 region is CATVGISGLTDTQYF. In DNA form, the CDR3 reads TGTGCCACCGTCGGGATTAGCGGCCTCACAGATACGCAGTATTTT.

J is TRBJ1-3 and V is TRBV19; D might be TRBD1 (5 bases). CDR1 is LNHDA and CDR2 is SQIVND in the germline V gene (reference sequence). The CDR3 covers 15 residues. V lost 5 bases and J lost 4, with 15 bases in between. CDR3 region: CASSSHGGDGNTIYF. CDR3 DNA: TGTGCCAGTAGTTCCCACGGAGGGGACGGAAACACCATATATTTT.

This chain links TRBV28 with TRBJ2-7, with a tentative D call TRBD1 (6 bases). V was cut by 7 bases and J by 2 bases, with 15 bases left in between. CDR3 length: 14 amino acids. From germline, CDR1 is MDHEN and CDR2 SYDVKM. CDR3 sequence (DNA): TGTGCCAGCACAACCCCGGGACAAACCTACGAGCAGTACTTC. It is translated as CASTTPGQTYEQYF.